A selection of T cell receptor beta chains follows, all from one sample in a study of OX40 agonist ivuxolimab in advanced cancers. The method was immunoSEQ multiplex PCR; TCRdb's version includes in-frame clones alone and lacks a portion of them. This sample yields about 40,000 clones, of which about 91% are seen a single time; over 20% belongs to the top ten. The sample in question was CD4+ or CD8+ T cells sorted from blood, obtained in a trial of the OX40 agonist ivuxolimab. All receptors derive from an adult with an advanced solid tumor such as melanoma, head and neck, liver or kidney cancer. Both conserved end residues are part of each CDR3. Clone size appears in some rows only: once, few, many, or a class for an expanded clone.

V	size	J	CDR3
TRBV7-3	medium-sized	TRBJ2-3	CASSLEWTDTQYF
TRBV5-6	once	TRBJ2-5	CASSSGQGTQYF
TRBV27	once	TRBJ2-1	CASSYGLAGAFSYNEQFF
TRBV28	.	TRBJ1-1	CASSLTGYTEAFF
TRBV19	.	TRBJ2-1	CASRWLAGVNEQFF
TRBV5-1	.	TRBJ1-1	CASSLVAGVTEAFF
TRBV19	.	TRBJ2-3	CASRGWGSTDTQYF
TRBV7-3	.	TRBJ1-1	CASSLGGITEAFF
TRBV19	.	TRBJ2-1	CASSPGQGYEQFF
TRBV15	few	TRBJ2-5	CATSRDLASGETQYF
TRBV5-1	.	TRBJ2-7	CASSPRDGSNEQYF
TRBV11-3	medium-sized	TRBJ1-1	CASSPLLNQRNTEAFF
TRBV2	.	TRBJ1-1	CASTKETTNTEAFF
TRBV5-8	medium-sized	TRBJ2-7	CASSPPPGGSNEQYF
TRBV5-1	once	TRBJ1-1	CASSLGTGPNTEAFF
TRBV28	.	TRBJ2-5	CASSWEGQGAQETQYF
TRBV6-1	.	TRBJ2-7	CASSGTGGLYEQYF
TRBV4-3	.	TRBJ1-1	CASSQTPPGRNTEAFF
TRBV27	.	TRBJ2-7	CASSLGASYEQYF
TRBV4-2	few	TRBJ2-7	CASSSNGGSGAYEQYF
TRBV27	.	TRBJ1-5	CASSQRQGNQPQHF
TRBV7-9	.	TRBJ2-7	CASSVGLEQYF
TRBV27	.	TRBJ2-3	CASSLLRAGLTDTQYF
TRBV29-1	.	TRBJ2-7	CSVETGTTYEQYF
TRBV7-9	.	TRBJ1-1	CASSPRDRAYTEAFF
TRBV28	.	TRBJ2-7	CASSLNRGRNEQYF
TRBV6-5	.	TRBJ2-1	CASSHYRDEQFF
TRBV12-5	.	TRBJ2-1	CASGLTDRVANEQFF
TRBV28	large	TRBJ2-1	CAAELGGSYNEQFF
TRBV10-3	.	TRBJ2-7	CAIRALEQHEQYF
TRBV6-1	.	TRBJ1-2	CASSGHPNYGYTF
TRBV7-2	medium-sized	TRBJ2-3	CASNLLAPPGSDTQYF
TRBV27	.	TRBJ2-7	CASSSRVLYEQYF
TRBV2	.	TRBJ1-2	CARREQGPYGYTF
TRBV7-9	once	TRBJ2-7	CASSATGDYEQYF
TRBV7-9	.	TRBJ2-1	CASSLGTGDEQFF
TRBV11-2	.	TRBJ2-7	CASSMTSGILAEQYF
TRBV5-1	.	TRBJ2-4	CASSATRDRVTGAPPKYF
TRBV5-1	.	TRBJ2-1	CASIRENLRNEQFF
TRBV7-3	.	TRBJ2-2	CASSLGTLRPGELFF
TRBV4-2	.	TRBJ2-7	CASRGTSGREQYF
TRBV9	many	TRBJ2-1	CASSVTSEQFF
TRBV7-7	.	TRBJ2-5	CASSTRQEETQYF
TRBV28	.	TRBJ2-7	CASRVHPGGNEQYF
TRBV28	once	TRBJ2-1	CASSLRGISSYNEQFF
TRBV27	.	TRBJ2-7	CASRTSRDRGDYEQYF
TRBV5-5	.	TRBJ1-1	CASSFTLNTEAFF
TRBV13	.	TRBJ2-7	CASSGRQGPEQYF
TRBV11-3	.	TRBJ2-2	CASSLAHFGRNTGELFF
TRBV6-6	.	TRBJ1-5	CASSNNYGRNQPQHF
TRBV5-8	.	TRBJ2-5	CASSDEQGWETQYF
TRBV9	.	TRBJ2-1	CASSVASVGSGPLNEQFF
TRBV28	.	TRBJ2-2	CASSARNTGELFF